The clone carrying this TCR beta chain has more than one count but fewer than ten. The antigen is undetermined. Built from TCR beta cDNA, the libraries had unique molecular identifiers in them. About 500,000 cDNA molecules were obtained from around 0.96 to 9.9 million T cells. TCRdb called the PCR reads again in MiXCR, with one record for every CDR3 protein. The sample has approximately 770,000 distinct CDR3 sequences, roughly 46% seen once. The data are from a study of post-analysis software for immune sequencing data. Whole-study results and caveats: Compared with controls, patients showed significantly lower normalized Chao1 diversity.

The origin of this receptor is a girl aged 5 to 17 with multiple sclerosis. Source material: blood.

The CDR3: CASSSLAEITDTQYF. CDR3 in DNA: TGTGCCAGCAGCTCCTTAGCGGAAATCACAGATACGCAGTATTTT. The chain has TRBV28 and TRBJ2-3, with D tentatively TRBD2 (6 bases). Germline assignment: CDR1 MDHEN and CDR2 SYDVKM. Trimming took 6 bases from V and 2 from J, leaving 15 bases between them. CDR3 size: 15 residues.